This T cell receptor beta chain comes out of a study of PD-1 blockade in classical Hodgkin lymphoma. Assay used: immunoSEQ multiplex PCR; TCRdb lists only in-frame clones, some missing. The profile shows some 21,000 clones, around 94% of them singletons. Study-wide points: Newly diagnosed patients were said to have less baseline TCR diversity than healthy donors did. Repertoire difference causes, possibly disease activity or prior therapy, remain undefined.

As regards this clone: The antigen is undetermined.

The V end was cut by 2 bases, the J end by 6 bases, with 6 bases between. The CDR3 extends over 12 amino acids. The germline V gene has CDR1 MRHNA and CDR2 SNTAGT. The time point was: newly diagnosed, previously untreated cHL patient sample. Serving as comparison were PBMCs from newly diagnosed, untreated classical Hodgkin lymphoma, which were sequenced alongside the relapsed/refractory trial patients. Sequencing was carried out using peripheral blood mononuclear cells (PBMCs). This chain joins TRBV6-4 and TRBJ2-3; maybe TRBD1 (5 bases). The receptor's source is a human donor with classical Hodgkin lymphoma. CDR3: CASSDTGDTQYF. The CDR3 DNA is TGTGCCAGCAGTGACACAGGTGATACGCAGTATTTT.